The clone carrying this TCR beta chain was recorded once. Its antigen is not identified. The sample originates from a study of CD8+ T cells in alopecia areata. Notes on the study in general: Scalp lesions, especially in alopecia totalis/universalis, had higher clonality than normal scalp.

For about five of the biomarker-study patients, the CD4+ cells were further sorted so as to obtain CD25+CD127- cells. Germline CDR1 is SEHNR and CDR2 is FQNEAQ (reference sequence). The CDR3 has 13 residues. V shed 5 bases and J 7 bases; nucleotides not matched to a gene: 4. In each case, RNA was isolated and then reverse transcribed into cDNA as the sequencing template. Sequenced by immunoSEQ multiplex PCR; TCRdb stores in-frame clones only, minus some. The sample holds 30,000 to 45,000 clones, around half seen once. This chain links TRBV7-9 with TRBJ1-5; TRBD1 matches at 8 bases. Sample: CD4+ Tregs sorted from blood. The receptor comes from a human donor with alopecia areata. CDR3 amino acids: CASSGGDRQPQHF. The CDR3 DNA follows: TGTGCCAGCAGCGGGGGGGACAGGCAGCCCCAGCATTTT. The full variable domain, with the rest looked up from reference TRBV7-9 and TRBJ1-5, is DTGVSQNPRHKITKRGQNVTFRCDPISEHNRLYWYRQTLGQGPEFLTYFQNEAQLEKSRLLSDRFSAERPKGSFSTLEIQRTEQGDSAMYLCASSGGDRQPQHFGDGTRLSIL.